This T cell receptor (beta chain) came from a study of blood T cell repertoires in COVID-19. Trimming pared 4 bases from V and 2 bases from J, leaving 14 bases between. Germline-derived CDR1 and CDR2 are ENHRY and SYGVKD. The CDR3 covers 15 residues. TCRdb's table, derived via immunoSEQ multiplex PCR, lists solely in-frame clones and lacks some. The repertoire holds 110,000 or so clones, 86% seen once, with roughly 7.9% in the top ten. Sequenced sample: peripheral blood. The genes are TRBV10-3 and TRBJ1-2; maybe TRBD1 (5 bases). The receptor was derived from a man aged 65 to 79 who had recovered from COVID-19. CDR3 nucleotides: TGTGCCATCAGTGTCGTGGGGGGGTCGAACTATGGCTACACCTTC. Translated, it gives CAISVVGGSNYGYTF.